The source of this T cell receptor beta chain is a study of T cell changes during pregnancy in multiple sclerosis. Clones were sequenced by immunoSEQ multiplex PCR, and TCRdb holds only the in-frame ones, with some missing. The sample has around 130,000 clones, about 96% seen once. The sample here was peripheral blood, taken after pregnancy. The sequence was obtained from a female donor with multiple sclerosis, enrolled in a pregnancy study.

The CDR3 nucleotides are TGTGCCAGCAGCTTAGCTGGGACAGGGAACGAAAAACTGTTTTTT. This sequence encodes CASSLAGTGNEKLFF. The chain recombines TRBV11-2 with TRBJ1-4, with 9 bases that match TRBD1. With 1 base clipped from V and 8 bases from J, the junction kept 5 bases outside the gene matches. The CDR3 sequence is 15 residues long. Germline V gene data show CDR1 as SGHAT and CDR2 as FQNNGV.